These T cell receptor beta chains were read from a single sample in a study of patients and donors after allogeneic stem cell transplantation. TCRdb ran MiXCR on the RT-PCR reads and lists one entry per CDR3 protein. The sample has over 350,000 distinct CDR3 sequences, roughly 17% seen once; the top ten hold roughly 7.2%. The material sequenced was blood, either unsorted or a sorted T cell fraction (not recorded which). The receptors originated from a human donor who was either an allogeneic HSCT recipient or a stem cell or donor lymphocyte infusion donor (not recorded which). It is not recorded whose cells these are; they may come from a transplant donor. Each CDR3 is given with its conserved first and last residue. A D gene is named only where the DNA matches it firmly. A row's size may be missing; if present it is once, few, many or a size class.

abundance	d_gene	j_gene	v_gene	CDR3aa	CDR3nt
.	TRBD2	TRBJ2-7	TRBV10-3	CATTGTSESYEQYF	TGTGCCACAACCGGGACTAGCGAATCCTACGAGCAGTACTTC
many	TRBD1	TRBJ2-3	TRBV4-3	CASSLGQGPPSTDTQYF	TGCGCCAGCAGCCTCGGACAGGGACCACCCAGCACAGATACGCAGTATTTT
.	TRBD2	TRBJ2-7	TRBV28	CASSLASGTTYEQYF	TGTGCCAGCAGTTTAGCTAGCGGGACTACCTACGAGCAGTACTTC
few	TRBD1	TRBJ2-3	TRBV12-3/TRBV12-4	CASSFGRGSDTQYF	TGTGCCAGCAGTTTCGGCAGGGGGTCAGATACGCAGTATTTT
.	.	TRBJ2-7	TRBV5-6	CASSWSSEQYF	TGTGCCAGCAGTTGGTCTAGCGAGCAGTACTTC
few	.	TRBJ1-2	TRBV9	CASSVVDSGYGYTF	TGTGCCAGCAGCGTAGTAGACAGCGGCTATGGCTACACCTTC
.	TRBD1	TRBJ2-1	TRBV6-1	CASSDLRQGLDEQFF	TGTGCCAGCAGTGATTTGCGACAGGGGCTCGATGAGCAGTTCTTC
.	TRBD1	TRBJ2-2	TRBV5-1	CASSAGRGLVTGELFF	TGCGCCAGCAGCGCGGGTAGGGGGCTGGTCACCGGGGAGCTGTTTTTT
many	.	TRBJ2-5	TRBV12-3/TRBV12-4	CASQKGEVWYQETQYF	TGTGCCAGCCAAAAGGGGGAGGTCTGGTACCAAGAGACCCAGTACTTC
many	.	TRBJ2-2	TRBV5-1	CASNGYTNTGELFF	TGCGCCAGCAATGGCTACACGAACACCGGGGAGCTGTTTTTT
few	TRBD1	TRBJ2-2	TRBV7-2	CASSLAGQVTGELFF	TGTGCCAGCAGCTTAGCGGGACAGGTGACCGGGGAGCTGTTTTTT
.	.	TRBJ2-1	TRBV4-1	CASSQGRPVRAYDNEQFF	TGCGCCAGCAGCCAAGGCCGGCCGGTGAGAGCGTACGACAATGAGCAGTTCTTC
many	.	TRBJ2-1	TRBV6-6	CASSYLDEQFF	TGTGCCAGCAGTTACTTGGATGAGCAGTTCTTC
many	TRBD1	TRBJ2-5	TRBV29-1	CSVGQGSGETQYF	TGCAGCGTCGGACAGGGCTCGGGGGAGACCCAGTACTTC
many	.	TRBJ2-3	TRBV12-3/TRBV12-4	CASSLRPDTQYF	TGTGCCAGCAGTTTAAGGCCCGATACGCAGTATTTT
.	.	TRBJ1-4	TRBV4-3	CASSQANEKLFF	TGCGCCAGCAGCCAGGCAAATGAAAAACTGTTTTTT